The 19 T cell receptor beta chains presented below share a single source sample, sequenced in a study of OX40 agonist ivuxolimab in advanced cancers. Only in-frame clones appear in the TCRdb table, and some are missing; sequencing was by immunoSEQ multiplex PCR. The table lists tens of thousands of clones, around four fifths of them singletons. The source material was CD4+ or CD8+ T cells sorted from blood, sampled in a trial of the OX40 agonist ivuxolimab. The receptors shown here come from an adult with an advanced solid tumor such as melanoma, head and neck, liver or kidney cancer.

This chain uses TRBV19 with TRBJ1-5; the D gene is possibly TRBD1 (6 bases). V was shortened by 7 bases and J by 7 bases, with 20 bases between the two germline ends. CDR3 length: 15 residues. Germline-derived CDR1 and CDR2 are LNHDA and SQIVND (reference sequence). CDR3 loop: CASTPVGGAGQPQHF. The DNA for the CDR3 is TGTGCCAGTACCCCTGTTGGGGGGGCAGGGCAGCCCCAGCATTTT.

The V gene is TRBV2, the J gene TRBJ2-7, with D tentatively TRBD2 (6 bases). V was pared by 5 bases and J by 3 bases, with 14 bases between. Germline CDR1 reads SNHLY; CDR2 reads FYNNEI. The CDR3 spans 14 residues. The DNA for the CDR3 is TGTGCCAGCAGTCTGTACGGGGGAGACTACGAGCAGTACTTC. It codes for CASSLYGGDYEQYF.

The chain employs TRBV19 and TRBJ2-5, with a possible D match to TRBD1 (5 bases). In germline, CDR1 is LNHDA, CDR2 SQIVND (reference sequence). V lost 1 base, J lost 1 base, and 7 bases lay in between. The CDR3 covers 14 residues. This CDR3 is CASSIGQTQETQYF. CDR3 DNA: TGTGCCAGTAGTATAGGACAGACCCAAGAGACCCAGTACTTC.

The chain has TRBV4-1 and TRBJ2-3; D call uncertain. Per germline, CDR1 MGHRA and CDR2 YSYEKL. Trimming removed 5 bases from V and 7 bases from J, with 10 bases in between. This CDR3 has 12 amino acids. CDR3 DNA sequence: TGCGCCAGCAGCTACTGGGATAATACGCAGTATTTT. Its protein is CASSYWDNTQYF.

This chain uses TRBV6-5 with TRBJ2-1; 9 bases match TRBD1. The germline V gene has CDR1 MNHEY and CDR2 SVGAGI. This CDR3 comprises 14 residues. V trimming: 7 bases; J trimming: 5 bases; junction bases outside the gene matches: 6. The CDR3 reads CASTSGTGNNEQFF. The CDR3 coding sequence is TGTGCCAGCACCTCCGGGACAGGGAACAATGAGCAGTTCTTC.

The genes are TRBV19 and TRBJ2-1; weak D call: TRBD2 (6 bases). Germline CDR1 reads LNHDA; CDR2 reads SQIVND (reference sequence). The germline V and J ends were trimmed by 4 bases and 8 bases, with 21 bases remaining between them. This CDR3 has 16 residues. Here the CDR3 reads CASSTQQPTRIHEQFF. CDR3 nucleotide sequence: TGTGCCAGTAGTACCCAGCAGCCGACTAGGATCCATGAGCAGTTCTTC. The entire variable domain, with the rest obtained from reference TRBV19 and TRBJ2-1, is as follows: DGGITQSPKYLFRKEGQNVTLSCEQNLNHDAMYWYRQDPGQGLRLIYYSQIVNDFQKGDIAEGYSVSREKKESFPLTVTSAQKNPTAFYLCASSTQQPTRIHEQFFGPGTRLTVL.

The V and J genes are TRBV7-9 and TRBJ2-5; D uncertain. Trimming removed 0 bases at V and 4 bases at J, with 18 bases between. This CDR3 spans 17 amino acids. Germline values: CDR1 SEHNR, CDR2 FQNEAQ (reference sequence). The CDR3 region is CASSLAWETGSRETQYF. DNA of the CDR3: TGTGCCAGCAGCTTAGCCTGGGAAACCGGGTCTCGAGAGACCCAGTACTTC.

The CDR3 DNA reads TGTGCCAGCAGTATTACAGGGAACACTGAAGCTTTCTTT. Encoded protein: CASSITGNTEAFF. The chain links TRBV6-1 to TRBJ1-1, with D perhaps matching TRBD1 (5 bases). This CDR3 region has 13 residues. The V gene lost 5 bases and the J gene lost 1 base, with 8 bases spanning the gap. Germline CDR1 reads MNHNS; CDR2 reads SASEGT.

This clone was detected only a few times. V is TRBV19 and J is TRBJ1-1, with TRBD1 matching 7 bases. With 5 bases clipped from V and 4 bases from J, the junction kept 4 bases outside the gene matches. This CDR3 has 13 amino acids. The germline V gene encodes CDR1 LNHDA and CDR2 SQIVND (reference sequence). The CDR3 bases are TGTGCCAGTAGTCCTGCAGGGGGCACTGAAGCTTTCTTT. It codes for CASSPAGGTEAFF.

The rearrangement links TRBV2 to TRBJ2-2; D possibly corresponds to TRBD1 (5 bases). Germline V CDR1 and CDR2: SNHLY, FYNNEI. V dropped 9 bases and J dropped 7 bases, with 21 bases sitting between them. The CDR3 extends over 15 amino acids. CDR3 DNA sequence: TGTGCCAGTGGACAAGGGGCGATGGGAATCGGGGAGCTGTTTTTT. Translation: CASGQGAMGIGELFF.

J is TRBJ2-1 and V is TRBV27, with no clear D. This CDR3 comprises 12 residues. The germline V gene has CDR1 MNHEY and CDR2 SMNVEV (reference sequence). Between the trimmed V and J ends, which lost 4 bases and 13 bases, there was a span of 14 bases. The CDR3 DNA follows: TGTGCCAGCAGTTCGAACAAGTTAAATCAGTTCTTC. This encodes CASSSNKLNQFF.

This clone was detected only a few times. V and J are TRBV2 and TRBJ1-5; no definite D call. V was shortened by 7 bases and J by 1 base, with 11 bases between the two germline ends. Germline CDR1 is SNHLY and CDR2 is FYNNEI. This CDR3 contains 14 residues. DNA of the CDR3: TGTGCCAGCAAAAGGGAGAGGAGCAATCAGCCCCAGCATTTT. This sequence encodes CASKRERSNQPQHF.

This chain joins TRBV27 and TRBJ1-6; D uncertain. CDR3 length: 12 amino acids. Looked up from germline, CDR1 is MNHEY and CDR2 is SMNVEV (reference sequence). V lost 5 bases, J lost 9 bases, and 8 bases lay in between. The CDR3 loop reads CASSLNSSPLHF. The CDR3 bases are TGTGCCAGCAGTCTCAACTCTTCACCCCTCCACTTT.

The rearrangement links TRBV7-8 to TRBJ2-5, with D possibly being TRBD1 (6 bases). Germline V gene lookup returns CDR1 SGHVS and CDR2 FQNEAQ. The CDR3 loop spans 16 amino acids. V was cut by 4 bases and J by 0 bases, with 15 bases left in between. CDR3 in amino acids: CASSSPGHKYQETQYF. In DNA form, the CDR3 reads TGTGCCAGCAGCTCACCGGGACACAAGTACCAAGAGACCCAGTACTTC.

The CDR3 coding sequence is TGTGCCAGCAGCTTAGGACAGGTAGTTCAGCCCCAGCATTTT. Translating it yields CASSLGQVVQPQHF. The gene calls are TRBV7-2 and TRBJ1-5, with a possible D match to TRBD1 (6 bases). V lost 1 base and J lost 6, with 10 bases in between. There are 14 residues in the CDR3. Germline loops: CDR1 SGHTA, CDR2 FQGNSA.

This chain links TRBV5-4 with TRBJ2-6, with TRBD2 identical over 7 bases. CDR1 and CDR2 (germline): SGHNT, YYREEE (reference sequence). Losses at the gene ends were 3 bases for V and 2 bases for J; bases not matched to a gene: 5. This CDR3 contains 16 residues. Here the CDR3 reads CASSSGGDPGANVLTF. CDR3 in DNA: TGTGCCAGCAGCTCTGGGGGGGACCCTGGGGCCAACGTCCTGACTTTC.

This chain connects TRBV13 to TRBJ1-4, with 10 bases aligning to TRBD1. V shed 3 bases, J shed 8 bases, and the junction held 6 bases outside the gene matches. CDR3 length equals 15 residues. From germline, CDR1 is PRHDT and CDR2 FYEKMQ (reference sequence). The CDR3 protein is CASSFWDRGREKLFF. The CDR3 DNA follows: TGTGCCAGCAGCTTCTGGGACAGGGGAAGGGAAAAACTGTTTTTT.

The V gene is TRBV6-5, the J gene TRBJ1-2; D is ambiguous. The ends were cut back, 8 bases at V and 4 bases at J, with 8 bases in the middle. There are 11 residues in the CDR3. CDR1 and CDR2 from the germline V gene are MNHEY and SVGAGI. The CDR3 reads CASGEFYGYTF. The CDR3 coding sequence is TGTGCCAGCGGGGAGTTCTATGGCTACACCTTC.

This clone has a handful of counts. The chain employs TRBV7-9 and TRBJ1-1; TRBD1 agrees at 11 bases. Germline loops: CDR1 SEHNR, CDR2 FQNEAQ (reference sequence). V gave up 8 bases and J gave up 5 bases; unmatched junction bases: 13. The CDR3 sequence is 16 residues long. The CDR3 nucleotides are TGTGCCAGCTCGAAAAAGGACAGGGGGCAGGGGACTGAAGCTTTCTTT. Its translation is CASSKKDRGQGTEAFF.